This T cell receptor (beta chain) was observed in a study of cytomegalovirus exposure and HLA in healthy donors. Note on this clone: Its target is not known.

Researchers ran the PCR with 60 Vbeta and 13 Jbeta primers. Repertoires were generated with immunoSEQ multiplex PCR, while TCRdb's copy carries only in-frame clones and drops some. Of over 110,000 clones in the sample, 70% to 80% are singletons; the top ten hold approximately 10%. Trimming at V came to 3 bases and at J to 5 bases, leaving 5 bases not matched to a gene. The germline V gene has CDR1 MGHDK and CDR2 SYGVNS. The CDR3 is 14 amino acids. Overall study findings and caveats: In a later analysis, roughly 17,000 TCR beta sequences were associated with HLA alleles at 0.05 false discovery rate. Within a later analysis, the majority of CMV-associated TCR beta chains appeared HLA-restricted. Listed as cytomegalovirus-associated were approximately 160 TCR beta chains.

Material: PBMCs. The TCR sequence derives from a woman between 50 and 59 years old in good health and CMV-seropositive. This rearrangement joins TRBV25-1 to TRBJ2-7; 9 nucleotides agree with TRBD1. The CDR3 region has the DNA TGTGCCAGCAGTGAGACAGGGGGGAATAACGAGCAGTACTTC. This translates into CASSETGGNNEQYF.